The rows below give T cell receptor beta chains drawn from one sample of a study of T cell responses to AZD1222 COVID-19 vaccine. The repertoire was sequenced with immunoSEQ multiplex PCR; TCRdb's copy has only in-frame clones and lacks some. The sample records about 140,000 clones, less than 95% being singletons. Material: peripheral blood, obtained 28 days after the second dose of the MenACWY control vaccine. The receptors come from an adult who received the MenACWY meningococcal vaccine as a control. The conserved cysteine and the conserved F or W are not part of the CDR3 here.

v_call,j_call,cdr3_aa
TRBV6-5,TRBJ1-5,ASSYFSGLNQPQH
TRBV2,TRBJ2-1,ASSGDWMGSSYNEQF
TRBV19,TRBJ2-2,ASSIGGQGATGELF
TRBV7-6,TRBJ2-1,ASSSMGSSYNEQF
TRBV28,TRBJ1-5,ASRLDRGPFSNQPQH
TRBV6-2/TRBV6-3,TRBJ2-5,ASSYIGVRETQY
TRBV7-9,TRBJ1-1,ASSLGSGGGAF
TRBV3-1/TRBV3-2,TRBJ2-1,ASSQDGGLGAYEQF
TRBV12-3/TRBV12-4,TRBJ2-5,ASSPARATQY
TRBV19,TRBJ2-3,ASSPKLGTDTQY
TRBV18,TRBJ1-5,ASSSAGQLLQPQH
TRBV5-5,TRBJ2-7,ASSLGRQTHEQY
TRBV19,TRBJ1-5,ASGYRNQPQH
TRBV7-9,TRBJ2-7,ASSLGGAQNEQY
TRBV28,TRBJ1-1,ASSSLTGAEAF